Listed here are 4 T cell receptor beta chains from one sample, sequenced in a study of T cells in Graves' hyperthyroidism and ophthalmopathy. The TCR beta CDR3 regions underwent amplification using RNA transcripts as the source. HTBI primers were used for first-round RT-PCR of the TCR CDR3. TCRdb used MiXCR to reprocess the multiplex PCR reads, holding one entry per CDR3 protein. The sample yields about 380,000 distinct CDR3 sequences, over 11% seen once. Source material: blood. These receptors came from a woman aged 60 to 75 with Graves' hyperthyroidism.

The sample holds a few counts of this clonotype. One end of the junction does not line up with germline, which may come from a read error. This chain connects TRBV5-1 to TRBJ2-7; D could derive from TRBD1 or TRBD2 (5 bases each). Germline values: CDR1 SGHRS, CDR2 YFSETQ. CDR3 size: 14 residues. The CDR3 DNA is TGCGCCAGCAGCGAGGGGTATGGTACCTACAAGCAGTACTTC. This sequence encodes CASSEGYGTYKQYF.

This clonotype has a count of ten or more. The CDR3 DNA is TGTGCCAGCAGCTTAGGTCGACATACTAGCACAGATACGCAGTATTTT. The encoded protein is CASSLGRHTSTDTQYF. J is TRBJ2-3 and V is TRBV7-3; the D is unclear. V was trimmed by 2 bases and J by 0 bases, leaving 12 bases between them. The germline gives CDR1 SGHTA, CDR2 FQGTGA. CDR3 length equals 16 residues. The variable domain in full, completed from reference TRBV7-3 and TRBJ2-3, reads GAGVSQTPSNKVTEKGKYVELRCDPISGHTALYWYRQSLGQGPEFLIYFQGTGAADDSGLPNDRFFAVRPEGSVSTLKIQRTERGDSAVYLCASSLGRHTSTDTQYFGPGTRLTVL.

This clonotype came up many times. The rearrangement joins TRBV7-6 to TRBJ1-2; weak D call: TRBD1 (6 bases). This CDR3 contains 13 residues. V was shortened by 5 bases and J by 3 bases, with 10 bases between the two germline ends. Germline loops: CDR1 SGHVS, CDR2 FNYEAQ. The CDR3 spells CASSLRQDYGYTF. CDR3 bases: TGTGCCAGCAGCCTCAGACAGGACTATGGCTACACCTTC. The full variable domain, completed using reference TRBV7-6 and TRBJ1-2, is GAGVSQSPRYKVTKRGQDVALRCDPISGHVSLYWYRQALGQGPEFLTYFNYEAQQDKSGLPNDRFSAERPEGSISTLTIQRTEQRDSAMYRCASSLRQDYGYTFGSGTRLTVV.

The V and J genes are TRBV7-9 and TRBJ1-2; no reliable D call. V was cut by 7 bases and J by 3 bases, with 15 bases left in between. The CDR3 totals 14 residues. Germline V gene lookup returns CDR1 SEHNR and CDR2 FQNEAQ (reference sequence). This CDR3 reads CASKGMDSDYGYTF. CDR3 sequence (DNA): TGTGCCAGCAAGGGTATGGACTCAGACTATGGCTACACCTTC.